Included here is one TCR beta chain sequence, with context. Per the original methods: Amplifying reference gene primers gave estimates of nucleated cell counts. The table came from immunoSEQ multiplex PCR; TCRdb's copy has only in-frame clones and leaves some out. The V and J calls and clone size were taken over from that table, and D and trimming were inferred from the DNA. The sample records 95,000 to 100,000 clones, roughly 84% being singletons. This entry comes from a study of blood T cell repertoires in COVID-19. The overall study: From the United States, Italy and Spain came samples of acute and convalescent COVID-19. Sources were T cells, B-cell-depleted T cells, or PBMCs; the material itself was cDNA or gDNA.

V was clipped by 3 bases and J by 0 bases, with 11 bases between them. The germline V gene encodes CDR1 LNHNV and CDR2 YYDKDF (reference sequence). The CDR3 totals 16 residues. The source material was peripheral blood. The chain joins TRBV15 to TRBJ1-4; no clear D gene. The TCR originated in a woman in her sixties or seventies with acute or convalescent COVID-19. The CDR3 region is CATSSPKRATNEKLFF. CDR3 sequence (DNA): TGTGCCACCAGCAGCCCTAAAAGAGCAACTAATGAAAAACTGTTTTTT.